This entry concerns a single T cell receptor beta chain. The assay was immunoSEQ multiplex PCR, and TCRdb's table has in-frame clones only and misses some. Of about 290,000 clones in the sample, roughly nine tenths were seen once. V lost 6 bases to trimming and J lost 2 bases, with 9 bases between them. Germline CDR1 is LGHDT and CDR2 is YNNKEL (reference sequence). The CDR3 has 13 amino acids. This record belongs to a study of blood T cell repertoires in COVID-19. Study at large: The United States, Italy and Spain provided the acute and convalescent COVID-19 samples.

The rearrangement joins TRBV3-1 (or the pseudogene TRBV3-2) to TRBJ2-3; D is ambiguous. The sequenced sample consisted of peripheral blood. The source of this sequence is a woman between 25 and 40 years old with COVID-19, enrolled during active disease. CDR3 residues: CASSSQNTDTQYF. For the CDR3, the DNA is TGTGCCAGCAGTTCCCAAAACACAGATACGCAGTATTTT.